The entry that follows covers one TCR beta chain sequence. No cognate antigen has been identified for it. Within one base of it there is no much larger clone, and no base qualities were kept. TCR beta CDR3 regions were sequenced from DNA using the immunoSEQ Assay. The study's processing was this. T cell density was computed as TCR beta template counts normalized to usable DNA estimated by amplifying housekeeping genes. Richness was estimated using the preseqR package, with extrapolation to 400,000 templates for PBMC samples and to 120,000 templates for tissue samples. Clonality was defined as one minus Pielou's evenness. To identify tissue-enriched TCRs, differential abundance testing was run on productive amino-acid clonotypes with a minimum total count of 5 and an alpha of 0.1. The Jaccard Index and the Morisita Overlap Index were used to measure how much the repertoires overlapped between compartments. GLIPH grouped TCR beta CDR3s together with public tetramer-defined viral CDR3s, and a viral motif had to include at least three viral sequences and also show V-gene enrichment. The source is immuneACCESS, and TCRdb retained only in-frame sequences with V and J called. Part of the clones is not carried over; for the studies checked, unresolved V genes explain less than half of this, and the remainder is unexplained. V, J and clone size are taken as reported in that table, and D and trimming were inferred from the DNA itself. The sample profile shows tens of thousands of clones; 80% to 90% of them were found once. The ten largest clones capture 15% to 20% of the sample.

The CDR3 starts with the cysteine, ends with the phenylalanine, and has 15 residues. Solely the CDR3 DNA is kept, with 45 bases framed from the first base. CDR1 and CDR2 are read off the germline V gene (reference sequence) as SGHKS and YYEKEE. Relative to germline, V is 0 bases shorter and J is 8 bases shorter, with 14 bases between their ends. The sample comes from a study of T cells in localized non-small cell lung cancer (dated by TCRdb to between 2020 and 2021). About the full investigation: T cell repertoires of 236 early-stage NSCLC patients were analyzed, with tumors being compared against uninvolved tumor-adjacent lungs. The cohort comprised roughly 230 treatment-naïve NSCLC patients with resected, localized lung tumors. The mean age of the NSCLC patients was roughly 63 years, with 120 to 150 men and 95 to 110 women.

The investigation overall reported the following: Multi-region tumor sequencing was not performed, so intratumor heterogeneity could not be excluded. Uninvolved tumor-adjacent lung showed the highest T cell clonality, higher than tumor, which suggests more focused antigenic responses in the uninvolved tumor-adjacent lung. Longer overall survival was associated with higher T cell density in blood, whereas shorter survival was associated with higher clonality in adjacent lung. Of the top 100 tumor clones, a median of 57 were detected in paired uninvolved adjacent lung; some 28 were also among that lung's top 100. Because the study design was exploratory, TCR variables were selected using unadjusted p-values without false-discovery rate correction.

At diagnosis, peripheral blood, uninvolved tumor-adjacent lung and tumor were collected and stored as a combination of fresh-frozen and FFPE material. Blood samples were analyzed as peripheral blood mononuclear cells for TCR repertoire profiling. This clonotype was sampled from a male donor aged 60 or over with stage III squamous cell lung carcinoma. The receptor chain draws on TRBV5-5 and TRBJ2-2, and TRBD2 may be the D gene, going by 5 matching bases. The specimen was peripheral blood, collected before any cancer treatment. In nucleotides, the sequence is TGTGCCAGCAGCTTGGCAAGTTCCGGAGGAGGGGAGCTGTTTTTT. Translated, this is CASSLASSGGGELFF. The entire variable domain, with the stretches around the CDR3 drawn from the reference TRBV5-5 and TRBJ2-2 proteins, is DAGVTQSPTHLIKTRGQQVTLRCSPISGHKSVSWYQQVLGQGPQFIFQYYEKEERGRGNFPDRFSARQFPNYSSELNVNALLLGDSALYLCASSLASSGGGELFFGEGSRLTVL.